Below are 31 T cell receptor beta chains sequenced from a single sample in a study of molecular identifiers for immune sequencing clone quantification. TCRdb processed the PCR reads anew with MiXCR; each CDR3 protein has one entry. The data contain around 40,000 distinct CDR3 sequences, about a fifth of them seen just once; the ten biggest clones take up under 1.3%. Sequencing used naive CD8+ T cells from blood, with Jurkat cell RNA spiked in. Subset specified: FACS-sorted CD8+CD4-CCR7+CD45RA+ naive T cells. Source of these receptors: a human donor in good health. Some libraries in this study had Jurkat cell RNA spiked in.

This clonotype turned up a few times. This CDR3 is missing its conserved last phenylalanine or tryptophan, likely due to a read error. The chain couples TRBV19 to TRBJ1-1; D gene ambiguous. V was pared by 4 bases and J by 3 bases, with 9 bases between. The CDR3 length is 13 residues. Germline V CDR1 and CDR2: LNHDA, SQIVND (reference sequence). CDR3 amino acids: CASSTVGYTEAFL. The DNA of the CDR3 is TGTGCCAGTAGTACCGTAGGGTACACTGAAGCTTTCCTT.

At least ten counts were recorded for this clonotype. The CDR3 spells CASSRDRGQWGQETQYF. The CDR3 DNA reads TGTGCCAGCAGCCGGGACAGGGGGCAATGGGGTCAAGAGACCCAGTACTTC. The chain combines TRBV3-1 with TRBJ2-5; the match to TRBD1 covers 12 bases. The CDR3 has 17 amino acids. The germline V gene has CDR1 LGHDT and CDR2 YNNKEL (reference sequence). Trimming at V came to 4 bases and at J to 2 bases, leaving 8 bases not matched to a gene.

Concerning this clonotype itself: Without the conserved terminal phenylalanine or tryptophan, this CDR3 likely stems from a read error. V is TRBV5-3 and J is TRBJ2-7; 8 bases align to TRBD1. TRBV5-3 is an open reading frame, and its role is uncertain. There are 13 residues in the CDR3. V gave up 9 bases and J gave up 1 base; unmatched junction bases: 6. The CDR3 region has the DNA TGTGCCACCAAGGACAGGGATTCCTACGAGCAGTACCTC. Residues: CATKDRDSYEQYL.

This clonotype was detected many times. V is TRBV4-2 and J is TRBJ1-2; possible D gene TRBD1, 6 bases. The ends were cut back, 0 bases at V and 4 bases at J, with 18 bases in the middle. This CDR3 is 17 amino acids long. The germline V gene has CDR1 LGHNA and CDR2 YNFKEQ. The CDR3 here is CASSQDALSGVFYGYTF. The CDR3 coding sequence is TGTGCCAGCAGCCAAGATGCGCTGTCAGGGGTATTCTATGGCTACACCTTC.

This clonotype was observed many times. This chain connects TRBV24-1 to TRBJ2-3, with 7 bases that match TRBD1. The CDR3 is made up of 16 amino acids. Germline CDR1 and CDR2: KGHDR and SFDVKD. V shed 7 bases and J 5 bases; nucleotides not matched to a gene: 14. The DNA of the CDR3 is TGTGCCACCAGCCATTCTCCCGGGACAGACAAAGATACGCAGTATTTT. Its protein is CATSHSPGTDKDTQYF.

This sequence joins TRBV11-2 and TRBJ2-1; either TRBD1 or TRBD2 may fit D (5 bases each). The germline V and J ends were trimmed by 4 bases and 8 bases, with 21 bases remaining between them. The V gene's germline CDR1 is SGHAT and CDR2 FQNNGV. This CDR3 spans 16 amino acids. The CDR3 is CASSYPLGTKGHEQFF. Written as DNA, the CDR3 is TGTGCCAGCAGCTACCCCCTCGGGACGAAGGGCCATGAGCAGTTCTTC.

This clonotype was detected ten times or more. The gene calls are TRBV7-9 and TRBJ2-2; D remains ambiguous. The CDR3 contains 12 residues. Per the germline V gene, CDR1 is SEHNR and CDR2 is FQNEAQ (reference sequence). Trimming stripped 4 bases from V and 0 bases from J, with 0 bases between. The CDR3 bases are TGTGCCAGCAGCTCGAACACCGGGGAGCTGTTTTTT. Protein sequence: CASSSNTGELFF.

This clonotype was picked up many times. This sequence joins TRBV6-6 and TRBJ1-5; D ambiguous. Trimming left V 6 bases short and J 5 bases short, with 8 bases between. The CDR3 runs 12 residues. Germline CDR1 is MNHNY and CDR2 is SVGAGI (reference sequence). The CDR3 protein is CASSPPDQPQHF. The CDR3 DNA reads TGTGCCAGCAGCCCCCCCGATCAGCCCCAGCATTTT.

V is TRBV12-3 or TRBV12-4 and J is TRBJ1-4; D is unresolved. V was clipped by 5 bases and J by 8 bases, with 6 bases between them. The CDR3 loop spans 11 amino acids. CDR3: CASSTPEKLFF. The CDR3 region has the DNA TGTGCCAGCAGTACCCCGGAAAAACTGTTTTTT.

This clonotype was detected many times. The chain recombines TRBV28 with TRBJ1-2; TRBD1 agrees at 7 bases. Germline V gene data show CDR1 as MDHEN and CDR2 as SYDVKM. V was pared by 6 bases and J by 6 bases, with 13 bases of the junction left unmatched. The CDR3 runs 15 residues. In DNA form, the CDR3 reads TGTGCCAGCAGCTTACAAACGACAGGGTGGGATGGCTACACCTTC. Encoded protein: CASSLQTTGWDGYTF.

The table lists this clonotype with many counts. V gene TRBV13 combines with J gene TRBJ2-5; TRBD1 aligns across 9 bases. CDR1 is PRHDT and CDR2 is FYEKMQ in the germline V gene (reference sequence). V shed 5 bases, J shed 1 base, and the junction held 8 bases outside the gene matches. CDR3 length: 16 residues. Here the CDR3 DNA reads TGTGCCAGCAGCAGCGAACAGGGGGCATCCCAAGAGACCCAGTACTTC. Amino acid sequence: CASSSEQGASQETQYF.

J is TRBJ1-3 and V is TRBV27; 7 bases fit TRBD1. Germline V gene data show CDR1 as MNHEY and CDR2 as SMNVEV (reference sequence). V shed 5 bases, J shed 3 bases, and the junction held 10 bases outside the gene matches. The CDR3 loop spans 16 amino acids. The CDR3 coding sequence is TGTGCCAGCAGTCCTCTTGACAGGGCGGTTGGAAACACCATATATTTT. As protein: CASSPLDRAVGNTIYF.

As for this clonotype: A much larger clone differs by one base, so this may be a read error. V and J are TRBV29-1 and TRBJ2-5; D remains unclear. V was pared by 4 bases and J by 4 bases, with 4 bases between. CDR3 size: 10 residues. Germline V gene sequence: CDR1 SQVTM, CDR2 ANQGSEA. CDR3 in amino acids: CSVGRETQYF. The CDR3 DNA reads TGCAGCGTTGGAAGAGAGACCCAGTACTTC. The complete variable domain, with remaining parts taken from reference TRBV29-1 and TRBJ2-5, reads SAVISQKPSRDICQRGTSLTIQCQVDSQVTMMFWYRQQPGQSLTLIATANQGSEATYESGFVIDKFPISRPNLTFSTLTVSNMSPEDSSIYLCSVGRETQYFGPGTRLLVL.

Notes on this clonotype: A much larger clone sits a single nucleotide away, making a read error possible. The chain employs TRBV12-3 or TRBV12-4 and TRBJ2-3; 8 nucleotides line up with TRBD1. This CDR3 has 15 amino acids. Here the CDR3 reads CASRPGGPSTDTQCF. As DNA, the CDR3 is TGTGCCAGCAGGCCAGGGGGCCCTAGCACAGATACGCAGTGTTTT.

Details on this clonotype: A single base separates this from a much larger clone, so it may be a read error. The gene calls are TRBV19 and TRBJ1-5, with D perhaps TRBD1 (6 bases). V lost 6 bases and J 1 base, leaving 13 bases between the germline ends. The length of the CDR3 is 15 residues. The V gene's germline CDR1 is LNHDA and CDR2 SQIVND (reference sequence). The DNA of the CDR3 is TGTGCCAGTAGATCAGGGACACGCAGCAATCAGCCCCAGCATTTT. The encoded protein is CASRSGTRSNQPQHF.

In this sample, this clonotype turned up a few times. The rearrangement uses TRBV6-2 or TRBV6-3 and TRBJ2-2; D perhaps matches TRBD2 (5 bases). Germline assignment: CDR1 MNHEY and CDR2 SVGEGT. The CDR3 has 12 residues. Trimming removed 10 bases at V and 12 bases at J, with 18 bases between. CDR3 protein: CATELELGKLFF. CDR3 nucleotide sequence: TGTGCCACCGAACTAGAGCTAGGGAAGCTGTTTTTT.

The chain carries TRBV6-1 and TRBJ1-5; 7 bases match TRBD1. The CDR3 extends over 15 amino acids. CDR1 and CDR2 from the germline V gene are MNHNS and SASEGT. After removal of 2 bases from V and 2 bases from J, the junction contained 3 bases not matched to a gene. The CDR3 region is CASSEYRGGNQPQHF. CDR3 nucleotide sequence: TGTGCCAGCAGTGAATACAGGGGAGGCAATCAGCCCCAGCATTTT.

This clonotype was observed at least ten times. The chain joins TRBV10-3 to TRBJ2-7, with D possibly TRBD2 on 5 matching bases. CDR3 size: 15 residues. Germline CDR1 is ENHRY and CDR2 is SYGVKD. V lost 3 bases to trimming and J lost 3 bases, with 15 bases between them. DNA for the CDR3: TGTGCCATCAGTGATGCGGGCCCCCCGGGCTACGAGCAGTACTTC. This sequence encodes CAISDAGPPGYEQYF.

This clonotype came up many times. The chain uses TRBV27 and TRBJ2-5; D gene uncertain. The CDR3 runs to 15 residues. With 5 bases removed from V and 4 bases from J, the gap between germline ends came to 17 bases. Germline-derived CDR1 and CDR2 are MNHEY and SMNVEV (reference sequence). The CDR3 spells CASSITFGSAETQYF. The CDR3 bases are TGTGCCAGCAGTATTACTTTCGGATCGGCAGAGACCCAGTACTTC.

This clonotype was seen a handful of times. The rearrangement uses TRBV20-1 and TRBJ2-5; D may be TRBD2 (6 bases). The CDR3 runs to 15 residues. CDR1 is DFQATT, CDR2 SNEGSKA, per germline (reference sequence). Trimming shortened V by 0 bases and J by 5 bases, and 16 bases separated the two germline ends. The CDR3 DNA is TGCAGTGCTAGAGACTTCGGCGGGGAGAGGGAGACCCAGTACTTC. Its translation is CSARDFGGERETQYF.

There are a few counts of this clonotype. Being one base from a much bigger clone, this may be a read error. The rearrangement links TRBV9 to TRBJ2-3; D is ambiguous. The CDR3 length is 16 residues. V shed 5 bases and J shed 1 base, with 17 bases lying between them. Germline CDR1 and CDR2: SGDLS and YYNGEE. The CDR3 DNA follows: TGTGCCAGCAGTCCCGTCCAAGGTCCTGGCACAGATACGCAGTATTTT. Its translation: CASSPVQGPGTDTQYF.

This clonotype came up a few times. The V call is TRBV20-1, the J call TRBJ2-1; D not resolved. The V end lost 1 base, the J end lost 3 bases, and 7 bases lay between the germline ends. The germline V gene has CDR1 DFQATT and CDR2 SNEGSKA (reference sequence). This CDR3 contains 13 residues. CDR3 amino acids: CSARARNYNEQFF. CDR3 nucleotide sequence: TGCAGTGCTAGAGCGAGGAACTACAATGAGCAGTTCTTC.

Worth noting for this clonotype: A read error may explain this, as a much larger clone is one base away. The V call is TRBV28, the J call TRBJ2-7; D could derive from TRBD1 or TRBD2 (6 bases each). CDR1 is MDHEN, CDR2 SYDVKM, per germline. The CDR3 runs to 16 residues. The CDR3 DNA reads TGTGCCAGCCTAGAAAAAAGAGGGGGTACGGGAGTCGAGCAGCACTTC. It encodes CASLEKRGGTGVEQHF.

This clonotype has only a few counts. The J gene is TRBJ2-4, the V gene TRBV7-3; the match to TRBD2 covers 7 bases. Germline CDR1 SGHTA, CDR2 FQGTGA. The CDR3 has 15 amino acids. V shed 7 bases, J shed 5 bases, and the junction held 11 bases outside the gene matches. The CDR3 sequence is CASNRGRTSQNIQYF. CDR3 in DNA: TGTGCCAGCAACCGAGGGCGGACTAGTCAAAACATTCAGTACTTC. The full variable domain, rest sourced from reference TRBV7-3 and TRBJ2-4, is GAGVSQTPSNKVTEKGKYVELRCDPISGHTALYWYRQSLGQGPEFLIYFQGTGAADDSGLPNDRFFAVRPEGSVSTLKIQRTERGDSAVYLCASNRGRTSQNIQYFGAGTRLSVL.

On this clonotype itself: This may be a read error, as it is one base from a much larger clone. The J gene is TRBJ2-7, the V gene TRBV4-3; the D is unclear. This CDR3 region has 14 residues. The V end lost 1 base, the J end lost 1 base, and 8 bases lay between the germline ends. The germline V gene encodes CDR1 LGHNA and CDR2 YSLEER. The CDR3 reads CASSQARSSYEQYF. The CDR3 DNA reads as TGCGCCAGCAGCCAAGCTCGGAGTTCCTACGAGCAGTACTTC.

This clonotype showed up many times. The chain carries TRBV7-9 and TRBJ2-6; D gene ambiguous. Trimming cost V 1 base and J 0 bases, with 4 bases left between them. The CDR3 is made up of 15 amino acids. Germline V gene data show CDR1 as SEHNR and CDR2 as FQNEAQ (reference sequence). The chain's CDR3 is CASSLGTSGANVLTF. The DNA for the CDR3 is TGTGCCAGCAGCTTAGGCACCTCTGGGGCCAACGTCCTGACTTTC.

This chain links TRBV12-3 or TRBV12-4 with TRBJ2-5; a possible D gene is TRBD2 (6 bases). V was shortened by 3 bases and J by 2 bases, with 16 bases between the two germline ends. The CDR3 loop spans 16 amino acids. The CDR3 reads CASSFGGSTLQETQYF. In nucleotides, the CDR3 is TGTGCCAGCAGTTTCGGGGGTTCGACCCTACAAGAGACCCAGTACTTC.

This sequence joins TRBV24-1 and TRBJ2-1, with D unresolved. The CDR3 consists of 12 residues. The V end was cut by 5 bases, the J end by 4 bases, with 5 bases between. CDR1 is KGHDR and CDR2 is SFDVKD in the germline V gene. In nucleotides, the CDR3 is TGTGCCACCAGTGCGGGTTACAATGAGCAGTTCTTC. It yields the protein CATSAGYNEQFF.

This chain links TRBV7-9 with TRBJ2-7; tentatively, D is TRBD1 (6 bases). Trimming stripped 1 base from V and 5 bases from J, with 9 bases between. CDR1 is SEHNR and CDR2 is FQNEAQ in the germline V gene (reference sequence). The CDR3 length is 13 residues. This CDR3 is CASSLGAGDEQYF. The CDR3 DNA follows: TGTGCCAGCAGCTTAGGTGCAGGGGACGAGCAGTACTTC.

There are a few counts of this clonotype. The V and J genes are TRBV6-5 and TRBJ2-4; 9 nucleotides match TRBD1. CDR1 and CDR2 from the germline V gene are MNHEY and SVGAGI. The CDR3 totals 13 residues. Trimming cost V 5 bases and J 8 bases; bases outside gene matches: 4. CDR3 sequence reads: CASSTRQGDIQYF. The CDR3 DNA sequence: TGTGCCAGCAGTACTCGACAGGGGGACATTCAGTACTTC.

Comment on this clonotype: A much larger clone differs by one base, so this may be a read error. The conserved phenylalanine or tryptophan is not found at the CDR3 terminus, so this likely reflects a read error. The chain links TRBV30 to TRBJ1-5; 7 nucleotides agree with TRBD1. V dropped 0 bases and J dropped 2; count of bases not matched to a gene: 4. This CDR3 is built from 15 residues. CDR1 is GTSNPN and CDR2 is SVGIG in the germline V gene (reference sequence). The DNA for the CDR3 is TGTGCCTGGAGTGTAGGGGGACAGCGCAATCAGCCCCAGCATTCT. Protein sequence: CAWSVGGQRNQPQHS.